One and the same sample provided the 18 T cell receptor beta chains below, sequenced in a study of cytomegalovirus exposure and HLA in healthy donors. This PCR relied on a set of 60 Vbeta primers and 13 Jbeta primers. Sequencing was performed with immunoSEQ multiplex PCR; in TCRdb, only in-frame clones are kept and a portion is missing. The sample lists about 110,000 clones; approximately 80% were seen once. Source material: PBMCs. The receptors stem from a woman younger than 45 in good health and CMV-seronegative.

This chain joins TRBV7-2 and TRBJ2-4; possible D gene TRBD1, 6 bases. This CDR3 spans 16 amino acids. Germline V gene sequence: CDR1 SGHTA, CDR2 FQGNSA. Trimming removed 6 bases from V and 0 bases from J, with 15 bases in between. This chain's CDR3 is CASSPDRMLAKNIQYF. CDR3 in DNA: TGTGCCAGCAGTCCAGACAGGATGCTAGCCAAAAACATTCAGTACTTC.

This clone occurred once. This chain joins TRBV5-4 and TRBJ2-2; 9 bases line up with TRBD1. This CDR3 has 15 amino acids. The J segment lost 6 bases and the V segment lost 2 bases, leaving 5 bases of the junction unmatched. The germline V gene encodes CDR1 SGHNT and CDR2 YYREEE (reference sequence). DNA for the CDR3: TGTGCCAGCAGCTTCACAGGGGGCGCGGCCGGGGAGCTGTTTTTT. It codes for CASSFTGGAAGELFF.

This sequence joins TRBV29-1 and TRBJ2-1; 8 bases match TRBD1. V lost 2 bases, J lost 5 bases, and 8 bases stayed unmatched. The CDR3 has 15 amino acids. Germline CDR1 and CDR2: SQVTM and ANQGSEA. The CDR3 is CSVELGQGPDNEQFF. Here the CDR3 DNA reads TGCAGCGTTGAACTCGGACAGGGCCCGGACAATGAGCAGTTCTTC.

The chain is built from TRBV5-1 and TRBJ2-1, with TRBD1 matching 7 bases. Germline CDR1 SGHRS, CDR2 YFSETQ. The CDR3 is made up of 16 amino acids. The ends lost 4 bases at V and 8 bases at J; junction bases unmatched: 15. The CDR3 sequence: CASSRLWERGLDEQFF. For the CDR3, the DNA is TGCGCCAGCAGCCGATTGTGGGAGAGGGGGCTCGATGAGCAGTTCTTC.

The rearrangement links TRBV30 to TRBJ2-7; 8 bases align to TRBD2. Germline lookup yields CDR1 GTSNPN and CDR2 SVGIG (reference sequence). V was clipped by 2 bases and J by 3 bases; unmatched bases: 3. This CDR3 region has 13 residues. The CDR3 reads CAWSMTSVYEQYF. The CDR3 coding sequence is TGTGCCTGGAGTATGACTAGCGTCTACGAGCAGTACTTC.

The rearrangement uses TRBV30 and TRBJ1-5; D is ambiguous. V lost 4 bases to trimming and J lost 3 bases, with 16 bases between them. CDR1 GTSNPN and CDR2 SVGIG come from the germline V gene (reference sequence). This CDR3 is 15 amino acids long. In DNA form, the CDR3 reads TGTGCCTGGACACCGGGAACCTCTCCCAATCAGCCCCAGCATTTT. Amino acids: CAWTPGTSPNQPQHF.

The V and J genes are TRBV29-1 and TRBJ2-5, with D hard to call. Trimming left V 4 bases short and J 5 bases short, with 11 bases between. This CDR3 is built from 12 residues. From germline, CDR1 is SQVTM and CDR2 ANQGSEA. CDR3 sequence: CSVGPYGETQYF. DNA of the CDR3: TGCAGCGTTGGACCGTACGGGGAGACCCAGTACTTC.

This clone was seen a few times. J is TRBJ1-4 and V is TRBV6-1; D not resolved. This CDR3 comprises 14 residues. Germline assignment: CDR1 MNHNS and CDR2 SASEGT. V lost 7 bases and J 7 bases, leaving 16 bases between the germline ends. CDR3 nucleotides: TGTGCCAGCATGGCCGCCTTACCGCCTGAAAAACTGTTTTTT. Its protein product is CASMAALPPEKLFF.

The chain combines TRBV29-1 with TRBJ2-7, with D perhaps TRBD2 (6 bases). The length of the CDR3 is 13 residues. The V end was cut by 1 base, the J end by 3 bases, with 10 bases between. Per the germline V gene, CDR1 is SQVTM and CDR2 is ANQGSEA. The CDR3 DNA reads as TGCAGCGTTGAAGGGGGGGTCGGCTACGAGCAGTACTTC. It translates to CSVEGGVGYEQYF.

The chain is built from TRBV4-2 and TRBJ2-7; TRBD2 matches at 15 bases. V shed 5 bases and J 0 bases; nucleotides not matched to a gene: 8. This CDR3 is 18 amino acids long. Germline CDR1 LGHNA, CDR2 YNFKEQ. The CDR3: CASSVGTSGRTSSYEQYF. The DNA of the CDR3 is TGTGCCAGCAGCGTCGGGACTAGCGGGAGGACCAGCTCCTACGAGCAGTACTTC.

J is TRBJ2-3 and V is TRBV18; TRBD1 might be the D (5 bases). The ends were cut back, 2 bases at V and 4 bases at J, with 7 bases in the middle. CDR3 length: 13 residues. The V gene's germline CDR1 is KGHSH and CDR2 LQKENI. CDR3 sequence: CASSPGAADTQYF. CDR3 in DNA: TGTGCCAGCTCACCAGGGGCCGCAGATACGCAGTATTTT.

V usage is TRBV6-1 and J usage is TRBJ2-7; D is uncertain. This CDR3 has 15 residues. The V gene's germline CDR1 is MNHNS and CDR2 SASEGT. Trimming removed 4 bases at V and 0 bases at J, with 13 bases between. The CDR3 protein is CASSGRGLSSYEQYF. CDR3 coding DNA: TGTGCCAGCAGTGGGCGAGGCCTGAGCTCCTACGAGCAGTACTTC.

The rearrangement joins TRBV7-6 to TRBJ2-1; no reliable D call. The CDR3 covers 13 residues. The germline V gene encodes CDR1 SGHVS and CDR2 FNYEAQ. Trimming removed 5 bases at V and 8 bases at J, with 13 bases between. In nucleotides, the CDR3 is TGTGCCAGCAGCCCAAGACTTGCTCATGAGCAGTTCTTC. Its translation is CASSPRLAHEQFF.

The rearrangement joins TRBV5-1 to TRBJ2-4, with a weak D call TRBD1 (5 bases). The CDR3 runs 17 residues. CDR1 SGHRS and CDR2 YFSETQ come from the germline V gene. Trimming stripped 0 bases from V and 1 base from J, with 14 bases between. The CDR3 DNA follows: TGCGCCAGCAGCTTGGAGGGCCCCCAGGGTGCCAAAAACATTCAGTACTTC. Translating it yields CASSLEGPQGAKNIQYF.

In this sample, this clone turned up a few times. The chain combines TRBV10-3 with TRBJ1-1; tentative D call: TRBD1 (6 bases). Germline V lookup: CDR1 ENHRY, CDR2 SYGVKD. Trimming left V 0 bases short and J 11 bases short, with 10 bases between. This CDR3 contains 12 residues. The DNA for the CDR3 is TGTGCCATCAGTGAGTCGGCTCAGGGGGCTTTCTTT. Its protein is CAISESAQGAFF.

The CDR3 DNA reads as TGCGCCAGCAGCTTGAGGGCGGGGGAGGAGACCCAGTACTTC. Its translation is CASSLRAGEETQYF. The V gene is TRBV5-1, the J gene TRBJ2-5; 7 positions agree with TRBD2. Looked up from germline, CDR1 is SGHRS and CDR2 is YFSETQ. The V and J ends lost 1 base and 5 bases, in that order; junction bases with no gene match: 5. This CDR3 is built from 14 residues.

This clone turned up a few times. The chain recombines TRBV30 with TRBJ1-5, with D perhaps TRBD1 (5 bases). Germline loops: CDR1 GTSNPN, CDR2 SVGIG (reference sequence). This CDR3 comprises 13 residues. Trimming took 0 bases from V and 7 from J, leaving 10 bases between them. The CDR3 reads CAWSVRGGQPQHF. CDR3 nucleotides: TGTGCCTGGAGTGTACGGGGGGGGCAGCCCCAGCATTTT. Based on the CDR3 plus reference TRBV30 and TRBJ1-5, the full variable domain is SQTIHQWPATLVQPVGSPLSLECTVEGTSNPNLYWYRQAAGRGLQLLFYSVGIGQISSEVPQNLSASRPQDRQFILSSKKLLLSDSGFYLCAWSVRGGQPQHFGDGTRLSIL.

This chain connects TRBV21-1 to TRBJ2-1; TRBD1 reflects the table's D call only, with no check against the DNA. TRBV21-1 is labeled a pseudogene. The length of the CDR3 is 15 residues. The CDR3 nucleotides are TGTGCCAGCAGCAAGGGACAGGGCTCCTACAATGAGCAGTTCTTC. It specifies CASSKGQGSYNEQFF.